The 28 T cell receptor beta chains reported below all come from one sample, sequenced in a study of cytomegalovirus exposure and HLA in healthy donors. Primers included in the PCR were 60 Vbeta and 13 Jbeta primers. Clones were sequenced by immunoSEQ multiplex PCR, and TCRdb holds only the in-frame ones, with some missing. Among over 85,000 clones listed, 70% to 80% were seen once. Sequenced sample: PBMCs. These receptors were collected from a male donor in good health and CMV-seropositive.

This sequence joins TRBV7-2 and TRBJ2-3; TRBD1 matches 8 bases. The CDR3 spans 15 residues. V lost 5 bases, J lost 1 base, and 5 bases stayed unmatched. CDR1 and CDR2 (germline): SGHTA, FQGNSA. CDR3 sequence reads: CASSLDRARTDTQYF. CDR3 DNA: TGTGCCAGCAGCCTGGACAGGGCCCGCACAGATACGCAGTATTTT.

The chain joins TRBV21-1 to TRBJ2-2; whether TRBD1, the table's D call, matches the DNA was not checked. TRBV21-1 is noted as a pseudogene. CDR3 length equals 17 residues. The DNA for the CDR3 is TGTGCCAGCAGCAAAATGAGGGGGACAGACAACACCGGGGAGCTGTTTTTT. Protein product: CASSKMRGTDNTGELFF.

DNA of the CDR3: TGTGCCAGCAGTTCCGGTGGCGGCCTCAGCACCGGGGAGCTGTTTTTT. Protein sequence: CASSSGGGLSTGELFF. The V and J genes are TRBV6-6 and TRBJ2-2; no reliable D call. The V end lost 4 bases, the J end lost 4 bases, and 16 bases lay between the germline ends. This CDR3 has 16 residues. CDR1 MNHNY and CDR2 SVGAGI come from the germline V gene (reference sequence).

This rearrangement joins TRBV18 to TRBJ2-5, with a weak D call TRBD1 (5 bases). This CDR3 comprises 13 residues. Germline lookup yields CDR1 KGHSH and CDR2 LQKENI. Trimming shortened V by 1 base and J by 3 bases, and 6 bases separated the two germline ends. The CDR3 DNA follows: TGTGCCAGCTCACCACGACAGAAAGAGACCCAGTACTTC. It specifies CASSPRQKETQYF.

The rearrangement links TRBV9 to TRBJ2-1, with TRBD2 matching 15 bases. The ends lost 7 bases at V and 11 bases at J; junction bases unmatched: 10. Per germline, CDR1 SGDLS and CDR2 YYNGEE. The CDR3 extends over 15 amino acids. This CDR3 is CASGSGLAGGEKQFF. The CDR3 DNA reads as TGTGCCAGCGGGTCAGGACTAGCGGGAGGGGAGAAGCAGTTCTTC.

The chain uses TRBV6-5 and TRBJ2-5; TRBD2 agrees at 12 bases. The CDR3 has 16 amino acids. Germline loops: CDR1 MNHEY, CDR2 SVGAGI. The junction had 7 bases not matched to a gene; V was cut back by 4 bases and J by 4 bases. CDR3 sequence reads: CASSSRTSGTRETQYF. In DNA form, the CDR3 reads TGTGCCAGCAGTTCAAGGACTAGCGGGACCCGAGAGACCCAGTACTTC.

The gene calls are TRBV7-9 and TRBJ1-4, with 7 nucleotides matching TRBD1. Looked up from germline, CDR1 is SEHNR and CDR2 is FQNEAQ (reference sequence). The CDR3 length is 15 residues. With 1 base clipped from V and 4 bases from J, the junction kept 3 bases outside the gene matches. The CDR3: CASSLGTGYNEKLFF. DNA for the CDR3: TGTGCCAGCAGCTTAGGGACAGGCTATAATGAAAAACTGTTTTTT.

This chain links TRBV7-9 with TRBJ2-1, with 13 bases aligning to TRBD2. In germline, CDR1 is SEHNR, CDR2 FQNEAQ (reference sequence). CDR3 length: 17 residues. The V gene end was trimmed by 4 bases and the J gene end by 1 base; junction bases not matched to a gene: 4. The CDR3 protein is CASSSTSGRGSYNEQFF. CDR3 bases: TGTGCCAGCAGCTCCACTAGCGGGAGGGGATCCTACAATGAGCAGTTCTTC. The variable domain in full, with the rest retrieved from reference TRBV7-9 and TRBJ2-1, is DTGVSQNPRHKITKRGQNVTFRCDPISEHNRLYWYRQTLGQGPEFLTYFQNEAQLEKSRLLSDRFSAERPKGSFSTLEIQRTEQGDSAMYLCASSSTSGRGSYNEQFFGPGTRLTVL.

The chain couples TRBV29-1 to TRBJ1-2; TRBD1 might be the D (5 bases). The CDR3 is 14 residues long. Trimming took 6 bases from V and 4 from J, leaving 18 bases between them. Germline CDR1 SQVTM, CDR2 ANQGSEA. The CDR3 coding sequence is TGCAGCGTGGACGACAAAGGGGCCCTCTATGGCTACACCTTC. Protein sequence: CSVDDKGALYGYTF.

The table lists this clone with a few counts. In nucleotides, the CDR3 is TGCGCCAGCAGCCAAGACGGGGGGTCACCCCTCCACTTT. Its protein product is CASSQDGGSPLHF. V and J are TRBV4-1 and TRBJ1-6, with D perhaps matching TRBD1 (5 bases). V was shortened by 0 bases and J by 10 bases, with 7 bases between the two germline ends. Germline V gene lookup returns CDR1 MGHRA and CDR2 YSYEKL. The CDR3 loop spans 13 amino acids.

The chain recombines TRBV18 with TRBJ1-2; 9 positions agree with TRBD1. The CDR3 runs 14 residues. After removal of 4 bases from V and 8 bases from J, the junction contained 8 bases not matched to a gene. Germline V gene lookup returns CDR1 KGHSH and CDR2 LQKENI. The CDR3 loop reads CASSRDRESRGYTF. CDR3 sequence (DNA): TGTGCCAGCTCACGGGACAGGGAGTCGAGAGGCTACACCTTC.

The chain is built from TRBV9 and TRBJ2-7; 9 bases are a match to TRBD2. The CDR3 spans 15 residues. Germline CDR1 SGDLS, CDR2 YYNGEE. The V segment lost 0 bases and the J segment 2 bases; nucleotides outside the gene matches: 3. The DNA for the CDR3 is TGTGCCAGCAGCGTAGACGCGGGAGGGACCTACGAGCAGTACTTC. Its translation is CASSVDAGGTYEQYF.

V usage is TRBV27 and J usage is TRBJ1-1; 8 bases are shared with TRBD1. The CDR3 runs to 16 residues. The trim removed 2 bases at V and 5 bases at J, leaving 10 bases unmatched. Germline V gene sequence: CDR1 MNHEY, CDR2 SMNVEV (reference sequence). This CDR3 is CASSLAGGTEGTEAFF. The CDR3 DNA is TGTGCCAGCAGTTTAGCAGGGGGCACGGAGGGAACTGAAGCTTTCTTT.

The CDR3 protein is CASSQTPWTGRYGVLTF. As DNA, the CDR3 is TGTGCCAGTAGTCAAACGCCGTGGACAGGTCGGTACGGCGTCCTGACTTTC. This chain uses TRBV19 with TRBJ2-6; TRBD1 agrees at 7 bases. Germline CDR1 is LNHDA and CDR2 is SQIVND (reference sequence). J gave up 12 bases and V 5 bases, and 19 bases lay outside the gene matches. This CDR3 has 17 residues.

This clone came up a few times. The chain couples TRBV4-3 to TRBJ2-3, with 11 bases that match TRBD2. The V gene's germline CDR1 is LGHNA and CDR2 YSLEER. The CDR3 sequence is 19 residues long. Germline trimming cut 0 bases from V and 5 bases from J; bases unmatched to any gene: 13. CDR3 nucleotide sequence: TGCGCCAGCAGCCAAGATGGTAGCGGGAGGGCCGGGGATGTAGATACGCAGTATTTT. Its translation is CASSQDGSGRAGDVDTQYF.

V usage is TRBV10-1 and J usage is TRBJ2-2; 14 bases line up with TRBD2. The CDR3 consists of 18 residues. CDR1 WNHNN and CDR2 SYGVQD come from the germline V gene (reference sequence). Trimming cost V 0 bases and J 1 base; bases outside gene matches: 1. Here the CDR3 DNA reads TGCGCCAGCAGTGAGTCGGGACTAGCGGGAGAGAACACCGGGGAGCTGTTTTTT. It translates to CASSESGLAGENTGELFF.

This chain joins TRBV5-5 and TRBJ2-2; the D is unclear. Trimming shortened V by 0 bases and J by 5 bases, and 11 bases separated the two germline ends. CDR3 length: 15 amino acids. Germline V gene sequence: CDR1 SGHKS, CDR2 YYEKEE (reference sequence). The CDR3 region is CASSLGPGGTGELFF. CDR3 sequence (DNA): TGTGCCAGCAGCTTGGGTCCAGGTGGGACCGGGGAGCTGTTTTTT.

A single count supports this clone. The chain is built from TRBV6-1 and TRBJ2-7; tentatively, D is TRBD2 (5 bases). The CDR3 consists of 17 residues. V lost 3 bases and J 5 bases, leaving 23 bases between the germline ends. Germline-derived CDR1 and CDR2 are MNHNS and SASEGT. The CDR3 bases are TGTGCCAGCAGTGATCGTAGGGCCTCCCTAGTCGGGGACGAGCAGTACTTC. The encoded protein is CASSDRRASLVGDEQYF.

The rearrangement joins TRBV4-2 to TRBJ2-1; TRBD2 matches 10 bases. The length of the CDR3 is 17 residues. Trimming removed 3 bases from V and 5 bases from J; junction bases left unmatched: 10. Germline CDR1 and CDR2: LGHNA and YNFKEQ. CDR3 protein: CASSQRPGLASNNEQFF. The CDR3 DNA reads TGTGCCAGCAGCCAGAGGCCGGGACTAGCGAGTAACAATGAGCAGTTCTTC.

This chain connects TRBV13 to TRBJ1-1, with D perhaps TRBD1 (6 bases). Looked up from germline, CDR1 is PRHDT and CDR2 is FYEKMQ (reference sequence). CDR3 length equals 15 residues. V lost 6 bases, J lost 3 bases, and 17 bases lay in between. CDR3 nucleotides: TGTGCCAGCAGGGAAGGGCCACAGGGACACACTGAAGCTTTCTTT. This translates into CASREGPQGHTEAFF.

This chain links TRBV5-1 with TRBJ1-2; perhaps TRBD1 as D (5 bases). V shed 4 bases and J shed 1 base, with 8 bases lying between them. This CDR3 has 13 amino acids. The germline CDR1 and CDR2 sequences are SGHRS and YFSETQ. The CDR3 region has the DNA TGCGCCAGCAGCACTCAGGGTAACTATGGCTACACCTTC. Its protein product is CASSTQGNYGYTF. Full variable domain (missing parts from reference TRBV5-1 and TRBJ1-2): KAGVTQTPRYLIKTRGQQVTLSCSPISGHRSVSWYQQTPGQGLQFLFEYFSETQRNKGNFPGRFSGRQFSNSRSEMNVSTLELGDSALYLCASSTQGNYGYTFGSGTRLTVV.

This chain uses TRBV27 with TRBJ1-2; tentative D call: TRBD1 (6 bases). This CDR3 comprises 15 residues. Trimming cost V 5 bases and J 0 bases, with 13 bases left between them. Germline V gene lookup returns CDR1 MNHEY and CDR2 SMNVEV (reference sequence). The CDR3 spells CASSPGTLANYGYTF. The CDR3 DNA sequence: TGTGCCAGCAGTCCCGGGACACTGGCTAACTATGGCTACACCTTC.

This clone was counted a single time. This rearrangement joins TRBV28 to TRBJ1-1; 8 bases map to TRBD1. The CDR3 is 11 amino acids. J was trimmed by 10 bases and V by 6 bases; bases with no gene match: 4. From germline, CDR1 is MDHEN and CDR2 SYDVKM. The CDR3 DNA is TGTGCCAGCAGCTGGACAGGGCTAGCTTTCTTT. Amino acid sequence: CASSWTGLAFF. Full variable domain (outside the CDR3, taken from reference TRBV28 and TRBJ1-1): DVKVTQSSRYLVKRTGEKVFLECVQDMDHENMFWYRQDPGLGLRLIYFSYDVKMKEKGDIPEGYSVSREKKERFSLILESASTNQTSMYLCASSWTGLAFFGQGTRLTVV.

This clone was observed a handful of times. The rearrangement uses TRBV9 and TRBJ2-7, with TRBD2 matching over 15 bases. Trimming cost V 3 bases and J 2 bases; bases outside gene matches: 3. The germline gives CDR1 SGDLS, CDR2 YYNGEE. The CDR3 sequence is 16 residues long. The CDR3 is CASSEGLAGGAYEQYF. CDR3 in DNA: TGTGCCAGCAGCGAGGGACTAGCGGGAGGAGCCTACGAGCAGTACTTC.

This chain connects TRBV4-3 to TRBJ2-6; D possibly corresponds to TRBD2 (6 bases). Per the germline V gene, CDR1 is LGHNA and CDR2 is YSLEER. This CDR3 region has 16 residues. V lost 4 bases to trimming and J lost 0 bases, with 10 bases between them. This CDR3 reads CASSPGLDSGANVLTF. The DNA for the CDR3 is TGCGCCAGCAGCCCGGGACTCGACTCTGGGGCCAACGTCCTGACTTTC.

V usage is TRBV27 and J usage is TRBJ1-1; D may be TRBD1 (5 bases). CDR3 size: 14 residues. The germline V and J ends were trimmed by 5 bases and 3 bases, with 13 bases remaining between them. Germline loops: CDR1 MNHEY, CDR2 SMNVEV (reference sequence). The CDR3: CASSGGKGHTEAFF. For the CDR3, the DNA is TGTGCCAGCAGTGGGGGGAAGGGGCACACTGAAGCTTTCTTT.

The chain is built from TRBV7-2 and TRBJ1-1, with 7 bases lining up with TRBD1. CDR1 and CDR2 (germline): SGHTA, FQGNSA. The CDR3 totals 14 residues. V was clipped by 1 base and J by 4 bases; unmatched bases: 3. CDR3 bases: TGTGCCAGCAGCTTAGAAGGGACAGCCACTGAAGCTTTCTTT. It specifies CASSLEGTATEAFF.

This clone was detected a few times. The V gene is TRBV4-3, the J gene TRBJ1-5; unclear D gene. V shed 4 bases and J shed 8 bases, with 12 bases lying between them. The germline V gene has CDR1 LGHNA and CDR2 YSLEER. The CDR3 length is 13 residues. The CDR3 loop is CASSPHLSEPQHF. CDR3 DNA: TGCGCCAGCAGCCCCCATCTATCGGAGCCCCAGCATTTT.